This T cell receptor (beta chain) appears in the sequencing data of a study of CD8 T cells in Susac syndrome. Random hexamers were used to reverse transcribe an amount of about 0.45 to 1 ug RNA. Multiplex PCR with immunoSEQ amplified the TCR beta CDR3 across 54 Vbeta and 13 Jbeta. TCRdb re-analysed the immunoSEQ multiplex PCR reads in MiXCR, keeping a single row per CDR3 protein. The sample records some 130,000 distinct CDR3 sequences, approximately 94% being singletons. CDR1 WSHSY and CDR2 SAAADI come from the germline V gene. The CDR3 length is 13 residues. Trimming shortened V by 2 bases and J by 6 bases, and 8 bases separated the two germline ends. Sequencing of TCR beta was performed on blood CD8+ T cells and on blood CD4+ T cells. Relapsing-remitting disease, either stable or active, was present in the treatment-naive patients who were the multiple sclerosis controls. Both CD4+ and CD8+ T cells were negatively isolated, and TEMRA cells underwent FACS enrichment.

The TCR comes from a human donor with multiple sclerosis. Sequenced: CD4+ T cells from PBMCs. The chain recombines TRBV10-2 with TRBJ1-5, with no clear D. CDR3 sequence reads: CASSETAGQPQHF. CDR3 bases: TGCGCCAGCAGTGAGACGGCAGGTCAGCCCCAGCATTTT.